This TCR beta chain was found in a study of regulatory T cells in long-lasting Graves disease. The time point is: newly diagnosed GD, antithyroid drugs for less than 3 months. Extracted RNA from PBMCs served as the source of the TCR library. Library construction for TCR beta used iRepertoire HTBI primers and Arm-PCR of CDR3 regions. Using its own MiXCR run on the multiplex PCR reads, TCRdb lists one record per CDR3 protein. The data hold roughly 350,000 distinct CDR3 sequences, with 15% to 20% observed a single time. A note on this clonotype: One base away lies a much larger clone, so this may be a sequencing read error.

The same sample was also used in a study of T cells in Graves' hyperthyroidism and ophthalmopathy.

The sequencing here drew on peripheral blood mononuclear cells (PBMCs), taken at new diagnosis, from a patient treated with antithyroid drugs. This sequence was found in a young woman with Graves disease.

The CDR3 DNA follows: TGTGCCAGCAGTCTTGAGAGGAGCGGGAGGGCCGGTAGTATGAATGAGCAGTTCTTC. This translates into CASSLERSGRAGSMNEQFF. The gene calls are TRBV12-3 or TRBV12-4 and TRBJ2-1; 10 positions agree with TRBD2. The CDR3 extends over 19 amino acids. With 5 bases clipped from V and 7 bases from J, the junction kept 20 bases outside the gene matches.